One sample yielded the 26 T cell receptor beta chains listed below, sequenced in a study of T cells in Graves' hyperthyroidism and ophthalmopathy. TCR beta CDR3 sequences were amplified from RNA transcripts. An initial round of RT-PCR targeting the TCR CDR3 relied on the HTBI primer set. TCRdb reprocessed the multiplex PCR reads with MiXCR, giving one entry per CDR3 protein. The data contain 550,000 to 650,000 distinct CDR3 sequences, approximately 15% of them singletons. Sequencing input: blood. The source of these receptors is a woman aged 30 to 39 with Graves' hyperthyroidism that later progressed to Graves' ophthalmopathy.

This clonotype occurred a few times. The chain recombines TRBV5-1 with TRBJ2-5, with 14 bases lining up with TRBD2. The V segment lost 0 bases and the J segment 1 base; nucleotides outside the gene matches: 5. This CDR3 comprises 18 residues. The germline gives CDR1 SGHRS, CDR2 YFSETQ. This CDR3 is CASSLGTSGRPLQETQYF. The CDR3 bases are TGCGCCAGCAGCTTGGGGACTAGCGGGAGGCCCCTCCAAGAGACCCAGTACTTC.

This clonotype was seen once. The chain recombines TRBV27 with TRBJ2-1, with 9 bases aligning to TRBD1. Germline CDR1 MNHEY, CDR2 SMNVEV (reference sequence). V dropped 5 bases and J dropped 9; count of bases not matched to a gene: 8. The CDR3 runs 14 residues. The CDR3 reads CASSVTGGFGEQFF. In nucleotides, the CDR3 is TGTGCCAGCAGTGTTACAGGGGGCTTTGGTGAGCAGTTCTTC.

This clonotype was detected many times. The genes are TRBV15 and TRBJ1-3, with D possibly matching TRBD1 (5 bases). In germline, CDR1 is LNHNV, CDR2 YYDKDF (reference sequence). V gave up 5 bases and J gave up 0 bases, with 17 bases separating them. The CDR3 length is 17 residues. CDR3 nucleotide sequence: TGTGCCACCAGCCCCCGGCACGGGGGGAACTCTGGAAACACCATATATTTT. Protein: CATSPRHGGNSGNTIYF.

As concerns this clonotype: It may be a read error: a sequence one base away is much more abundant. The conserved phenylalanine or tryptophan normally closing the CDR3 is absent here, so this likely arose from a read error. The chain joins TRBV18 to TRBJ1-2, with no clear D. The CDR3 is made up of 13 amino acids. Germline loops: CDR1 KGHSH, CDR2 LQKENI. The V and J ends lost 3 bases and 6 bases respectively, with 11 bases between them. CDR3 region: CASSPGGRNGYTL. The CDR3 DNA follows: TGTGCCAGCTCACCGGGCGGACGAAATGGCTACACCCTC.

This clonotype was seen repeatedly, ten times or more. The gene calls are TRBV6-1 and TRBJ2-3; D is unclear. The V gene lost 8 bases and the J gene lost 4 bases, with 13 bases spanning the gap. Per germline, CDR1 MNHNS and CDR2 SASEGT. The CDR3 sequence is 13 residues long. As DNA, the CDR3 is TGTGCCAGCCTTTCTACCACGTCAGATACGCAGTATTTT. Protein: CASLSTTSDTQYF.

This clonotype was detected only a few times. In nucleotides, the CDR3 is TGTGCCAGCAGTTCGAAGGATGGCTACACCTTC. It specifies CASSSKDGYTF. The chain uses TRBV27 and TRBJ1-2; D is undetermined. V lost 4 bases, J lost 6 bases, and 6 bases lay in between. There are 11 residues in the CDR3. The germline CDR1 and CDR2 sequences are MNHEY and SMNVEV (reference sequence).

This clonotype was counted many times. This rearrangement joins TRBV7-9 to TRBJ2-7, with a possible D match to TRBD2 (5 bases). Germline V CDR1 and CDR2: SEHNR, FQNEAQ (reference sequence). The CDR3 length is 15 residues. Trimming stripped 5 bases from V and 3 bases from J, with 17 bases between. CDR3 residues: CASSPADGEIYEQYF. In DNA, the CDR3 is TGTGCCAGCAGCCCTGCGGACGGGGAAATCTACGAGCAGTACTTC.

This clonotype was seen at least ten times. This sequence joins TRBV5-6 and TRBJ2-1; D not certain. Trimming removed 4 bases from V and 6 bases from J, with 5 bases in between. This CDR3 has 11 residues. CDR1 SGHDT and CDR2 YYEEEE come from the germline V gene. The CDR3 nucleotides read TGTGCCAGCAGCACGCTCAATGAGCAGTTCTTC. Encoded protein: CASSTLNEQFF. Supplemented by reference TRBV5-6 and TRBJ2-1, the full variable domain reads DAGVTQSPTHLIKTRGQQVTLRCSPKSGHDTVSWYQQALGQGPQFIFQYYEEEERQRGNFPDRFSGHQFPNYSSELNVNALLLGDSALYLCASSTLNEQFFGPGTRLTVL.

In this sample, this clonotype turned up many times. V and J are TRBV2 and TRBJ2-1; D uncertain. V shed 6 bases and J shed 1 base, with 10 bases lying between them. Germline V gene sequence: CDR1 SNHLY, CDR2 FYNNEI. This CDR3 has 14 amino acids. In DNA, the CDR3 is TGTGCCAGCAGGTCGGCAAGTTCCTACAATGAGCAGTTCTTC. It translates to CASRSASSYNEQFF.

There are many counts of this clonotype. The chain carries TRBV7-2 and TRBJ1-1; 8 bases fit TRBD1. V lost 7 bases and J lost 6; bases outside the gene matches: 16. The germline gives CDR1 SGHTA, CDR2 FQGNSA. This CDR3 is 16 amino acids long. In nucleotides, the CDR3 is TGTGCCAGCACCAGGGGGGCCGGAGGGACAGGCTCTGAAGCTTTCTTT. Amino acid sequence: CASTRGAGGTGSEAFF. The variable domain in full, completed from reference TRBV7-2 and TRBJ1-1, reads GAGVSQSPSNKVTEKGKDVELRCDPISGHTALYWYRQSLGQGLEFLIYFQGNSAPDKSGLPSDRFSAERTGGSVSTLTIQRTQQEDSAVYLCASTRGAGGTGSEAFFGQGTRLTVV.

This clonotype showed up just a few times. The chain joins TRBV18 to TRBJ2-5, with D tentatively TRBD1 (5 bases). The CDR3 loop spans 17 amino acids. The V end lost 1 base, the J end lost 0 bases, and 15 bases lay between the germline ends. Per the germline V gene, CDR1 is KGHSH and CDR2 is LQKENI. CDR3 DNA sequence: TGTGCCAGCTCACCACGGCAGACAGCCGGGTACCAAGAGACCCAGTACTTC. This encodes CASSPRQTAGYQETQYF. The full variable domain, its missing parts supplied by reference TRBV18 and TRBJ2-5, is NAGVMQNPRHLVRRRGQEARLRCSPMKGHSHVYWYRQLPEEGLKFMVYLQKENIIDESGMPKERFSAEFPKEGPSILRIQQVVRGDSAAYFCASSPRQTAGYQETQYFGPGTRLLVL.

The sample holds many counts of this clonotype. The chain is built from TRBV20-1 and TRBJ1-2; D is perhaps TRBD1 (5 bases). With 6 bases removed from V and 7 bases from J, the gap between germline ends came to 9 bases. Germline V lookup: CDR1 DFQATT, CDR2 SNEGSKA (reference sequence). The CDR3 consists of 10 residues. CDR3 coding DNA: TGCAGTGCCGGAGGGGTTGGCTACACCTTC. Its translation is CSAGGVGYTF.

Note on this clonotype: A clone one base away is much larger, so this may be a read error. The V gene is TRBV5-8, the J gene TRBJ1-3; no reliable D call. The CDR3 covers 14 residues. Germline V gene sequence: CDR1 SGHTS, CDR2 YDEGEE. The CDR3 reads CASSLRVFGNAIYF. CDR3 nucleotides: TGTGCCAGCAGCCTTAGGGTCTTCGGAAACGCCATATATTTT. Supplemented by reference TRBV5-8 and TRBJ1-3, the full variable domain reads EAGVTQSPTHLIKTRGQQATLRCSPISGHTSVYWYQQALGLGLQFLLWYDEGEERNRGNFPPRFSGRQFPNYSSELNVNALELEDSALYLCASSLRVFGNAIYFGEGSWLTVV.

This clonotype was seen ten or more times. The V and J genes are TRBV12-3 or TRBV12-4 and TRBJ2-7; D may correspond to TRBD1 or TRBD2 (6 bases each). CDR3 length: 14 residues. V was trimmed by 5 bases and J by 7 bases, leaving 18 bases between them. DNA for the CDR3: TGTGCCAGCAGTCCACCGGTGGGGGGCGGAGAGCAGTACTTC. It is translated as CASSPPVGGGEQYF.

This clonotype has a handful of counts. This sequence joins TRBV5-6 and TRBJ2-4; the D gene could be TRBD1 or TRBD2 (6 bases each). V was pared by 2 bases and J by 8 bases, with 17 bases between. The germline gives CDR1 SGHDT, CDR2 YYEEEE. The CDR3 loop spans 15 amino acids. The CDR3 protein is CASSFGPGATHIQYF. CDR3 sequence (DNA): TGTGCCAGCAGCTTTGGCCCGGGGGCTACTCACATTCAGTACTTC.

V is TRBV5-1 and J is TRBJ1-1; a possible D gene is TRBD1 (5 bases). The germline V gene encodes CDR1 SGHRS and CDR2 YFSETQ. The V and J ends lost 0 bases and 1 base respectively, with 10 bases between them. The CDR3 contains 15 residues. CDR3 sequence: CASSLDRWGNTEAFF. In DNA form, the CDR3 reads TGCGCCAGCAGCTTGGACAGGTGGGGGAACACTGAAGCTTTCTTT.

Many counts were recorded for this clonotype. The rearrangement uses TRBV20-1 and TRBJ2-5; D is unresolved. The CDR3 has 10 amino acids. Trimming removed 6 bases at V and 4 bases at J, with 6 bases between. Germline CDR1 is DFQATT and CDR2 is SNEGSKA (reference sequence). CDR3 coding DNA: TGCAGTGCCCTCGGAGAGACCCAGTACTTC. It specifies CSALGETQYF.

This clonotype occurred once. This chain connects TRBV11-3 to TRBJ1-1; 8 bases line up with TRBD1. The CDR3 spans 17 residues. The V segment lost 5 bases and the J segment 1 base; nucleotides outside the gene matches: 12. From germline, CDR1 is SGHNT and CDR2 YENEEA. CDR3 loop: CASSPRWNRGKNTEAFF. In nucleotides, the CDR3 is TGTGCCAGCAGCCCCCGGTGGAACAGGGGGAAGAACACTGAAGCTTTCTTT.

CDR3 bases: TGTGCCAGCAGACAGGGGGCGGGTGAGCAGTTCTTC. This gives the protein CASRQGAGEQFF. V is TRBV25-1 and J is TRBJ2-1, with TRBD1 identical over 9 bases. Germline V gene data show CDR1 as MGHDK and CDR2 as SYGVNS. The CDR3 sequence is 12 residues long. J gave up 9 bases and V 6 bases, and 3 bases lay outside the gene matches.

Only a few counts were recorded for this clonotype. The V call is TRBV4-1, the J call TRBJ1-2; the match to TRBD1 covers 7 bases. CDR1 and CDR2 (germline): MGHRA, YSYEKL. The CDR3 loop spans 15 amino acids. V shed 5 bases and J 4 bases; nucleotides not matched to a gene: 10. CDR3 residues: CASSTQQGIPYGYTF. DNA for the CDR3: TGCGCCAGCAGCACTCAACAGGGGATTCCCTATGGCTACACCTTC.

The V call is TRBV20-1, the J call TRBJ1-2; 9 bases are a match to TRBD1. The CDR3 has 16 residues. The ends lost 5 bases at V and 8 bases at J; junction bases unmatched: 18. Germline V gene data show CDR1 as DFQATT and CDR2 as SNEGSKA (reference sequence). The CDR3 DNA sequence: TGCAGTGCTGTTACACCGGGACAGGGTCTTATGGGGGGCTACACCTTC. Residues: CSAVTPGQGLMGGYTF.

The table lists this clonotype with many counts. J is TRBJ1-2 and V is TRBV6-6; perhaps TRBD1 as D (6 bases). The germline V gene encodes CDR1 MNHNY and CDR2 SVGAGI (reference sequence). V dropped 0 bases and J dropped 3 bases, with 11 bases sitting between them. The CDR3 is 15 amino acids. CDR3 loop: CASSYSGGLDYGYTF. The CDR3 coding sequence is TGTGCCAGCAGTTACTCTGGGGGGCTCGACTATGGCTACACCTTC.

V gene TRBV4-1 combines with J gene TRBJ2-3; TRBD1 agrees at 7 bases. CDR1 and CDR2 from the germline V gene are MGHRA and YSYEKL. V was clipped by 4 bases and J by 3 bases; unmatched bases: 10. There are 16 residues in the CDR3. The CDR3 reads CASSPLQGKMTDTQYF. CDR3 coding DNA: TGCGCCAGCAGCCCTCTACAGGGGAAAATGACAGATACGCAGTATTTT.

This clonotype came up many times. V usage is TRBV27 and J usage is TRBJ1-6; possible D gene TRBD1, 5 bases. Germline-derived CDR1 and CDR2 are MNHEY and SMNVEV (reference sequence). V lost 3 bases, J lost 7 bases, and 10 bases lay in between. This CDR3 has 14 amino acids. CDR3 nucleotide sequence: TGTGCCAGCAGTTTCTCGGGACTAAATTCACCCCTCCACTTT. It specifies CASSFSGLNSPLHF.

This clonotype was recorded a few times. The junction departs from the called germline gene at one end, perhaps through a read error. The rearrangement uses TRBV11-2 and TRBJ1-1, with 9 bases identical to TRBD1. Germline CDR1 reads SGHAT; CDR2 reads FQNNGV. The CDR3 has 18 amino acids. The CDR3 nucleotides read TGTGGCAGCAGCTTCCCACTTACAGGGGGCTATAGGGACACTGAAGCTTTCTTT. Translation gives CGSSFPLTGGYRDTEAFF. Full variable domain (remainder filled in from reference TRBV11-2 and TRBJ1-1): EAGVAQSPRYKIIEKRQSVAFWCNPISGHATLYWYQQILGQGPKLLIQFQNNGVVDDSQLPKDRFSAERLKGVDSTLKIQPAKLEDSAVYLCGSSFPLTGGYRDTEAFFGQGTRLTVV.

This chain uses TRBV6-9 with TRBJ2-7, with D unclear. The V end was cut by 2 bases, the J end by 0 bases, with 11 bases between. Germline assignment: CDR1 MNHGY and CDR2 SVAAGI. This CDR3 has 15 residues. CDR3 protein: CASSYARLGSYEQYF. The DNA of the CDR3 is TGTGCCAGCAGTTATGCTAGGTTGGGCTCCTACGAGCAGTACTTC.